This T cell receptor beta chain is from a study of OX40 agonist ivuxolimab in advanced cancers. With regard to the full study: Ivuxolimab, which targeted the costimulatory receptor OX40 (CD134), was an agonistic, fully human IgG2 monoclonal antibody. Intravenous ivuxolimab was administered to patients every 2 weeks at six dose levels: 0.01, 0.1, 0.3, 1.5, 3 and 10 mg/kg. Of the roughly 51 dose-escalation patients, hepatocellular carcinoma was present in approximately 20, melanoma in some 15, renal cell carcinoma in 9 and head and neck cancer in 9. In the dose-escalation cohort, 70% to 85% of patients were male, and the mean age was approximately 60 years, with a range of roughly 20 to 85. Patients were allowed to have had prior anti-PD-1, anti-PD-L1 or anti-CTLA-4 therapy, and around 41% of the dose-escalation patients had previously received checkpoint inhibitors. Partial responses occurred in three dose-escalation patients: two with cutaneous melanoma and one with hepatocellular carcinoma. Peripheral TCRbeta sequencing aimed to test whether ivuxolimab altered TCR sequence diversity and caused clonal T-cell expansion. The paper covers the monotherapy dose-escalation part of the phase I ivuxolimab trial, which included N of about 56 patients. Beyond this particular receptor, the publication reports: Clonal expansion of both CD4+ and CD8+ blood T cells was observed from baseline to week 6 at doses 0.1 to 3.0 mg/kg. Low levels of normalized T-cell clonal expansion were also seen in some patients who did not respond. The antigen specificity of the clonally expanded peripheral T cells was not determined. In partial responders in the 0.1-3.0 mg/kg groups, normalized peripheral clonal expansion was found to be among the lowest, especially among CD8+ T cells. After ivuxolimab, more expanded clones were found on average in CD8+ T cells than in CD4+ T cells.

Patients with a history of autoimmune disease or receiving systemic immunosuppression were excluded from the trial. Peripheral blood for TCR sequencing was collected from all dose cohorts at baseline, on cycle 4 day 1, and on cycle 7 day 1. The samples were drawn from a first-in-human, open-label, multicenter phase I dose-escalation trial of ivuxolimab. Adults with locally advanced or metastatic head and neck squamous cell, hepatocellular, melanoma or renal cell carcinoma were enrolled in the trial. Before TCR sequencing, CD4+ and CD8+ T cells were separately sorted from peripheral blood. For sequencing of the TCRbeta CDR3 region, genomic DNA was extracted from the sorted cells. The immunoSEQ Assay was used to sequence the TCRbeta CDR3 regions. TCRdb obtained this table from immuneACCESS and retained in-frame rearrangements with V and J assigned. These tables miss some clones; where compared with another copy, unresolved V genes account for less than half of the shortfall, and the remainder is unexplained. This sample gives approximately 90,000 clones in total; around 87% of them show up just once. Around 4.5% of the sample comes from the top ten.

With regard to this clone: Its antigen target is currently unknown. Per-base quality was not reported, and no clone a single base away is much larger than it.

The sequence was obtained from an adult with an advanced solid tumor such as melanoma, head and neck, liver or kidney cancer. The sample here was CD4+ or CD8+ T cells sorted from blood, taken in a trial of the OX40 agonist ivuxolimab.

CDR3 loop: CASSLLLPQQGHDGYTF. The DNA is as follows: TGTGCCAGCAGTTTATTATTACCCCAACAGGGCCACGACGGCTACACCTTC. The V gene is TRBV28 and the J gene is TRBJ1-2; the D segment could be TRBD1, given 6 matching bases. The germline V gene gives CDR1 as MDHEN and CDR2 as SYDVKM. V gives up 1 base and J gives up 8 bases, and the segment between their germline ends measures 23 bases. The CDR3 numbers 17 residues from cysteine through phenylalanine. The DNA shown is the 51-base CDR3, in frame from base 1.